The rows below give T cell receptor beta chains drawn from one sample of a study of blood T cell repertoires in COVID-19. Assay: immunoSEQ multiplex PCR; the TCRdb copy retains only in-frame clones and omits some. The sample contains some 100,000 clones, about 89% of which appear only once. Specimen: peripheral blood. Source of these receptors: a man between 50 and 59 years old with acute or convalescent COVID-19. Both conserved end residues are part of each CDR3. The order of the fields is D gene, V gene, J gene, CDR3 length, CDR3 DNA, CDR3 protein. A D gene is named only where the DNA matches it firmly.

>.|TRBV28|TRBJ2-1|14
TGTGCCAGCAGAGCTAGGGACACCTACAATGAGCAGTTCTTC
CASRARDTYNEQFF
>.|TRBV6-5|TRBJ2-7|13
TGTGCCAGCAGTTACGAGACAAGGTCCGAGCAGTACTTC
CASSYETRSEQYF
>TRBD2|TRBV10-3|TRBJ2-7|14
TGTGCCATCAGTGAGACTAGCGGGGTAGAAGAGCAGTACTTC
CAISETSGVEEQYF
>.|TRBV6-5|TRBJ2-4|14
TGTGCCAGCAGGTCCGGGTTAGCCAAAAACATTCAGTACTTC
CASRSGLAKNIQYF
>.|TRBV7-2|TRBJ1-1|13
TGTGCCAGCAGCTTAGAAATCGCACCGGGAGCTTTCTTT
CASSLEIAPGAFF
>.|TRBV6-5|TRBJ1-3|15
TGTGCCAGCACCCGCGACAGGAGCTCTGGAAACACCATATATTTT
CASTRDRSSGNTIYF
>.|TRBV28|TRBJ2-1|12
TGTGCCAGCAGCCTGTGGGGCGGTACGCAGTTCTTC
CASSLWGGTQFF
>.|TRBV9|TRBJ2-7|13
TGTGCCGGCAGCCGGGACTCCTCCTACGAGCAGTACTTC
CAGSRDSSYEQYF
>TRBD2|TRBV5-1|TRBJ2-7|12
TGCGCCAGCAGCGCGGGGGGGGACGAGCAGTACTTC
CASSAGGDEQYF
>TRBD1|TRBV27|TRBJ1-5|16
TGTGCCAGCAGTTTAATAGGGACAGCCTCTGGACAGCCCCAGCATTTT
CASSLIGTASGQPQHF
>.|TRBV10-3|TRBJ2-2|16
TGTGCCATCACCGATGAATCGGGACAAGGCACCGGGGAGCTGTTTTTT
CAITDESGQGTGELFF
>.|TRBV27|TRBJ1-1|15
TGTGCCAGCAGTTTATCACGGGGGGCGCTTACTGAAGCTTTCTTT
CASSLSRGALTEAFF
>.|TRBV4-2|TRBJ1-2|12
TGTGCCAGCAGCCTAGACTCTGAGGGCTACACCTTC
CASSLDSEGYTF